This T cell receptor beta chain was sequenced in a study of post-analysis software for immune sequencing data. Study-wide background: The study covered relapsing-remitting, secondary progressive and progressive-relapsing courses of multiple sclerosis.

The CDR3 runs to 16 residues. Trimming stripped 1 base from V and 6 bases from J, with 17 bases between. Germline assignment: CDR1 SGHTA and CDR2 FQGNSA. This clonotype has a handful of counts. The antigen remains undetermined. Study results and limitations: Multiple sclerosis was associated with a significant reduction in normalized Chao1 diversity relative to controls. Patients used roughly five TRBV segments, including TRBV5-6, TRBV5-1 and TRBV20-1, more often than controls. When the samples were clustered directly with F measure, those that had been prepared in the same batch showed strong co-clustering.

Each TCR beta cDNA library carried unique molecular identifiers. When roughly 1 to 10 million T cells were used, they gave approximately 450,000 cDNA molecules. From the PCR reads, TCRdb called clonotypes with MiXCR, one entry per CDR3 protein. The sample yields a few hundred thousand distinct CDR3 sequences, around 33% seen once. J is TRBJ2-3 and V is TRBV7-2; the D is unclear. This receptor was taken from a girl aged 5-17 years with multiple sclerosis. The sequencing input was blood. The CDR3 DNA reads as TGTGCCAGCAGCTTAGGGGCCGCCCCCAGATGGGATACGCAGTATTTT. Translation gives CASSLGAAPRWDTQYF. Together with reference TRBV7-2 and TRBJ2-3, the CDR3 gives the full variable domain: GAGVSQSPSNKVTEKGKDVELRCDPISGHTALYWYRQSLGQGLEFLIYFQGNSAPDKSGLPSDRFSAERTGGSVSTLTIQRTQQEDSAVYLCASSLGAAPRWDTQYFGPGTRLTVL.